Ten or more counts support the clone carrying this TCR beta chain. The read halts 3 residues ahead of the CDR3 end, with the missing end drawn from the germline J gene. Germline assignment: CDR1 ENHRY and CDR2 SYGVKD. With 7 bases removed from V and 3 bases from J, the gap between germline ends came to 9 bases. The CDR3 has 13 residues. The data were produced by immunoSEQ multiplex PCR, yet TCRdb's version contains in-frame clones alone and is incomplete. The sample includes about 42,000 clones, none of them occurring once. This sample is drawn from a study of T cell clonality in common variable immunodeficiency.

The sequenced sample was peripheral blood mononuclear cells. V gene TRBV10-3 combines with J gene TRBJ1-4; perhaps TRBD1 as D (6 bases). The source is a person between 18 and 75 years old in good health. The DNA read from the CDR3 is TGTGCCATCACCGGACAGCCTAATGAAAAA. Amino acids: CAITGQPNEK. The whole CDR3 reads CAITGQPNEKLFF.